This T cell receptor beta chain was observed in a study of cytomegalovirus exposure and HLA in healthy donors. Regarding the study as a whole: Earlier analysis looked at TCR beta V segments, and most were productive about 90% or about 30% of the time. Most TCR sequences were uncommon, yet certain public TCRs appeared in many donors.

A multiplex PCR was run with 60 Vbeta primers and 13 Jbeta primers. Repertoires were generated with immunoSEQ multiplex PCR, while TCRdb's copy carries only in-frame clones and drops some. The profile covers about 160,000 clones, with approximately 78% appearing a single time and roughly 0.99% taken by the ten largest. A remark on this clone: Its antigen remains unknown.

Trimming removed 7 bases from V and 3 bases from J, with 19 bases in between. The CDR3 is made up of 15 amino acids. The germline gives CDR1 SNHLY, CDR2 FYNNEI. The chain couples TRBV2 to TRBJ2-7; TRBD2 is a possible D gene (5 bases). Sequencing was performed on PBMCs. This TCR was recovered from a girl aged 2 to 9 in good health and CMV-seropositive. The CDR3 spells CASTGWGAPYYEQYF. CDR3 nucleotide sequence: TGTGCCAGCACCGGCTGGGGAGCCCCATACTACGAGCAGTACTTC.